The T cell receptor (beta chain) under discussion was sequenced for a study of blood T cells in healthy people across ages. The study's findings and limits: Unsorted PBMC input precluded a conclusive naive versus antigen-experienced comparison.

This clonotype was detected ten times or more. Its specificity is unknown. Combining a sample-barcoded 5' primer with a J-beta primer mix, a second PCR ran for roughly 6 to 12 cycles. All cDNA molecules were each tagged by a template-switch adaptor with 12 random nucleotides. TCRdb re-derived calls from the 5' RACE reads in MiXCR, one entry per CDR3 protein. The sample lists about 840,000 distinct CDR3 sequences, 25% to 30% occurring once. The trim removed 5 bases at V and 4 bases at J, leaving 6 bases unmatched. This CDR3 has 13 residues. Looked up from germline, CDR1 is DFQATT and CDR2 is SNEGSKA (reference sequence). These same records also appear under a second study, on T cells of mothers and their children.

This clonotype originated in a woman aged 40-49 years in good health. Material: blood. V and J are TRBV20-1 and TRBJ2-3; 7 positions match TRBD1. The DNA of the CDR3 is TGCAGTGCTCCGATCACAGGGGCAGATACGCAGTATTTT. It is translated as CSAPITGADTQYF.